This entry lists 2 T cell receptor beta chains sequenced from one sample in a study of T cell repertoires in cytomegalovirus infection. TCRdb re-called the reads with MiXCR, one entry per CDR3 protein. The sample consists of 350,000 to 450,000 distinct CDR3 sequences, 15% to 20% of them appearing once. The material sequenced was PBMCs. These receptor sequences come from a human donor in good health (CMV status not recorded). Some clones in this sample may be carry-over from other donors' samples.

In its sample, this clonotype was seen many times. This chain joins TRBV12-3 or TRBV12-4 and TRBJ1-5; TRBD1 is a possible D gene (5 bases). V lost 6 bases, J lost 4 bases, and 10 bases lay in between. This CDR3 is built from 13 residues. The CDR3 protein is CASRGTVNQPQHF. The CDR3 DNA reads TGTGCCAGCAGGGGGACGGTGAATCAGCCCCAGCATTTT.

This clonotype was seen only a few times. V is TRBV6-5 and J is TRBJ1-5; 10 bases map to TRBD1. The V and J ends lost 6 bases and 6 bases, in that order; junction bases with no gene match: 8. Germline CDR1 reads MNHEY; CDR2 reads SVGAGI. The CDR3 runs to 15 residues. CDR3 protein: CASSSGTGDGQPQHF. The CDR3 DNA sequence: TGTGCCAGCAGCTCCGGGACAGGGGACGGTCAGCCCCAGCATTTT.